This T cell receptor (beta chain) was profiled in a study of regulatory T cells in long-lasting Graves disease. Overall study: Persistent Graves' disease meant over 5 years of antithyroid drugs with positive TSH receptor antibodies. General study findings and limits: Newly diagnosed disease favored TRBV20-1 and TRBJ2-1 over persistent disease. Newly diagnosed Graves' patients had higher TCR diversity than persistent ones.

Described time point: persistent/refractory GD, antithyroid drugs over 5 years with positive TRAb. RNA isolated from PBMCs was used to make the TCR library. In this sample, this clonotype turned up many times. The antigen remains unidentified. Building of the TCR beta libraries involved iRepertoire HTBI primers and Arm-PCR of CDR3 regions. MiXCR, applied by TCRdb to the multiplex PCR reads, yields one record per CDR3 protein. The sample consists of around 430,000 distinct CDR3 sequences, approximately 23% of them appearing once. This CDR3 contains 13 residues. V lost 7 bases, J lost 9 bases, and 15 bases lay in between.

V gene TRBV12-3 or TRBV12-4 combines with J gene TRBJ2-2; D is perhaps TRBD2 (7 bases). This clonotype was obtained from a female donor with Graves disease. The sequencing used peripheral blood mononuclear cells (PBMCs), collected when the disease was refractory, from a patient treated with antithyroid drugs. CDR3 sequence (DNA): TGTGCCAGCACCCGAGGGGGGGCAAGGGAGCTGTTTTTT. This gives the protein CASTRGGARELFF.